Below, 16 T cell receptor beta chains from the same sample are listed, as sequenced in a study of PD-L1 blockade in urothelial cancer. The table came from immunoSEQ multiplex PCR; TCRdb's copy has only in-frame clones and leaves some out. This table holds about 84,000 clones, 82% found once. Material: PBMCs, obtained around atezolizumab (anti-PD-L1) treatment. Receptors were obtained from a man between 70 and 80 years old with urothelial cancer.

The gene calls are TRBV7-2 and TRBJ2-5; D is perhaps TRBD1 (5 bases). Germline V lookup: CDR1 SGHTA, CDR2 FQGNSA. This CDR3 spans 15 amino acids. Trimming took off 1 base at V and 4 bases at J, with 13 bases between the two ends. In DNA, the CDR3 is TGTGCCAGCAGCTTAGTTTCAGGGTGGGGAGAGACCCAGTACTTC. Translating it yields CASSLVSGWGETQYF.

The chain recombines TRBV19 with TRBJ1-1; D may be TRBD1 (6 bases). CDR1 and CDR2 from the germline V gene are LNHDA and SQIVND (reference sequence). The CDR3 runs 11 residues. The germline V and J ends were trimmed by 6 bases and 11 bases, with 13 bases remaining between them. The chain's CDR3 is CASRDRLDAFF. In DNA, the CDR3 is TGTGCCAGTAGGGACAGATTGGATGCTTTCTTT.

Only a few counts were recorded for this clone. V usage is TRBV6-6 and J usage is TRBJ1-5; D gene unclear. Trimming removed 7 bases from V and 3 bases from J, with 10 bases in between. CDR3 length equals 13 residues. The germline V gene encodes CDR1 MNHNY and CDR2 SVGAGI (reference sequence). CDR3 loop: CASTPSYNQPQHF. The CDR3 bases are TGTGCCAGCACCCCAAGCTACAATCAGCCCCAGCATTTT.

The CDR3 spells CASSTTGQVRDEQYF. The CDR3 nucleotides are TGTGCCAGCAGCACGACTGGACAGGTCCGAGACGAGCAGTACTTC. This chain links TRBV6-5 with TRBJ2-7; 7 nucleotides line up with TRBD1. This CDR3 region has 15 residues. Germline CDR1 is MNHEY and CDR2 is SVGAGI. Trimming took 6 bases from V and 5 from J; bases not matched to a gene: 13.

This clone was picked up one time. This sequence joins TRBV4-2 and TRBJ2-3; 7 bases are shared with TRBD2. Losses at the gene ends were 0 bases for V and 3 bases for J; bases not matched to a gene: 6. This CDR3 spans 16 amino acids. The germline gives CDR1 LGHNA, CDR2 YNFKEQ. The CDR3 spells CASSQEEAGITDTQYF. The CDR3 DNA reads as TGTGCCAGCAGCCAAGAGGAAGCGGGGATAACAGATACGCAGTATTTT.

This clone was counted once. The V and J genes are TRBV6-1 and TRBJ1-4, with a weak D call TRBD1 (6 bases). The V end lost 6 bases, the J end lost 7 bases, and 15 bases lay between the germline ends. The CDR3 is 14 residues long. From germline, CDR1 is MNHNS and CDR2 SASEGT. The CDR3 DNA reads TGTGCCAGCAGCGCTGTCAGGACAGCTGAAAAACTGTTTTTT. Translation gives CASSAVRTAEKLFF.

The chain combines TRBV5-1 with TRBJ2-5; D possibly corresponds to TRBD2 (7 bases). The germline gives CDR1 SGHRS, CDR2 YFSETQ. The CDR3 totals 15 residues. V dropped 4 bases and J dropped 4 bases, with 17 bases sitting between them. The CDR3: CASSATDGGLETQYF. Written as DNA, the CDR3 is TGCGCCAGCAGCGCTACGGACGGGGGGCTAGAGACCCAGTACTTC. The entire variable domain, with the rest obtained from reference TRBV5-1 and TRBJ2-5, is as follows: KAGVTQTPRYLIKTRGQQVTLSCSPISGHRSVSWYQQTPGQGLQFLFEYFSETQRNKGNFPGRFSGRQFSNSRSEMNVSTLELGDSALYLCASSATDGGLETQYFGPGTRLLVL.

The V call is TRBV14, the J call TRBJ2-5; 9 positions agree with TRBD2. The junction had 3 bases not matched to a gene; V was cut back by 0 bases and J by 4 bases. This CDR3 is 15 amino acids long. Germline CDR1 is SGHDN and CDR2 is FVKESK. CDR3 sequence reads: CASSQETSGRETQYF. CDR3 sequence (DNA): TGTGCCAGCAGCCAAGAGACTAGCGGACGAGAGACCCAGTACTTC.

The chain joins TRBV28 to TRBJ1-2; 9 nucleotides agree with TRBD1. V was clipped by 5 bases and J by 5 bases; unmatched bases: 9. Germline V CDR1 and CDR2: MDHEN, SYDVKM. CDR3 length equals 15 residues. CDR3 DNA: TGTGCCAGCAGTGGATCACAGGGGGCGGATTATGGCTACACCTTC. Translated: CASSGSQGADYGYTF.

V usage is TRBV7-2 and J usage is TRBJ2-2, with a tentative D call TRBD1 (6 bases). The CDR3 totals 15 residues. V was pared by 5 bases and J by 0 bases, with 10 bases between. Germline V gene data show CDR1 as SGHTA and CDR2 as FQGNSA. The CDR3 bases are TGTGCCAGCAGCGCCGGGACATCGAACACCGGGGAGCTGTTTTTT. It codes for CASSAGTSNTGELFF.

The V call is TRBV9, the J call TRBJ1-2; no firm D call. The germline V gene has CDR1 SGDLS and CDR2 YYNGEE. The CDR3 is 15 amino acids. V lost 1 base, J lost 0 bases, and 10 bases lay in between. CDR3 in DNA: TGTGCCAGCAGCGTACTCGGAGACGCTAACTATGGCTACACCTTC. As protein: CASSVLGDANYGYTF.

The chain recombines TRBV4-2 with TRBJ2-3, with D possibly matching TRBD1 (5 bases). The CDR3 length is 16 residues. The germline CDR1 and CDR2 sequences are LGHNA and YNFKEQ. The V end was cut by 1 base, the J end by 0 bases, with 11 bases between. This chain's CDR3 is CASSQVSTGSTDTQYF. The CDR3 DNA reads TGTGCCAGCAGCCAAGTGAGTACAGGCAGCACAGATACGCAGTATTTT.

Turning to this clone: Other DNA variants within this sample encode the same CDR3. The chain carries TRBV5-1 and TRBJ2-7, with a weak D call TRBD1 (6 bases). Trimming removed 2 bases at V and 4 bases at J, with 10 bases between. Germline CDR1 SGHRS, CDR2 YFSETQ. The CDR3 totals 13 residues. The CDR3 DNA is TGCGCCAGCAGCTTAGGGACAAATTACGAGCAGTACTTC. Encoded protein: CASSLGTNYEQYF.

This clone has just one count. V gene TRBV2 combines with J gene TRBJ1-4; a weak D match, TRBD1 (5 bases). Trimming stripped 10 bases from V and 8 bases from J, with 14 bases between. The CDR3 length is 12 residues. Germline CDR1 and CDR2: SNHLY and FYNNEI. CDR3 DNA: TGTGCCACTTCACTTGGGGGGGAAAAACTGTTTTTT. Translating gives CATSLGGEKLFF. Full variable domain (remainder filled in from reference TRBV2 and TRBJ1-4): EPEVTQTPSHQVTQMGQEVILRCVPISNHLYFYWYRQILGQKVEFLVSFYNNEISEKSEIFDDQFSVERPDGSNFTLKIRSTKLEDSAMYFCATSLGGEKLFFGSGTQLSVL.

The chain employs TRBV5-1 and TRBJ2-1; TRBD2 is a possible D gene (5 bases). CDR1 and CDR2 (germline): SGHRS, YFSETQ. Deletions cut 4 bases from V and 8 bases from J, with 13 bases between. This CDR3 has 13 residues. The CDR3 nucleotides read TGCGCCAGCAGCCTGGGCTCGGAGGATGAGCAGTTCTTC. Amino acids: CASSLGSEDEQFF.

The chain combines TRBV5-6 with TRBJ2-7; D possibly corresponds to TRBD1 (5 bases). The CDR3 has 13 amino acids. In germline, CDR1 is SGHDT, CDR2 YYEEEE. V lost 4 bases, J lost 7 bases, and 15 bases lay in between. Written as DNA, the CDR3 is TGTGCCAGCAGCCTAACCCAGGGCCTGGAGCAGTACTTC. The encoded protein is CASSLTQGLEQYF. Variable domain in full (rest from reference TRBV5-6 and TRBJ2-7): DAGVTQSPTHLIKTRGQQVTLRCSPKSGHDTVSWYQQALGQGPQFIFQYYEEEERQRGNFPDRFSGHQFPNYSSELNVNALLLGDSALYLCASSLTQGLEQYFGPGTRLTVT.